This note documents a single T cell receptor (beta chain) sequence. What it binds is not known. This sample is part of a study of shared clonotypes between healthy human individuals. Study results and caveats: It was expected that sequencing depth would affect clonotype sharing among donors.

CDR1 MNHEY and CDR2 SMNVEV come from the germline V gene (reference sequence). The junction had 8 bases not matched to a gene; V was cut back by 0 bases and J by 4 bases. CDR3 length: 17 amino acids. Investigators spread the genomic DNA of each subset evenly over several immunoSEQ plates. Produced via immunoSEQ multiplex PCR; TCRdb's table is partial and in-frame only. The repertoire includes 500,000 to 550,000 clones, 95% to 96% of them detected once, and around 0.066% sits in the top ten. This clonotype originated in a woman aged 25 to 39 in good health. The chain combines TRBV27 with TRBJ2-3; 9 bases map to TRBD2. Sequenced input: naive CD4+ T cells sorted from blood. As to subset: CD45RA+ positively selected. The CDR3 coding sequence is TGTGCCAGCAGTTTATCGAGCCCTAGCGGGAAGTCAGATACGCAGTATTTT. Translation: CASSLSSPSGKSDTQYF.